This TCR beta chain stems from a study of T cell changes during pregnancy in multiple sclerosis. This clone was detected only once. This table comes from immunoSEQ multiplex PCR, and its TCRdb copy is limited to in-frame clones, with some not included. Here the sample spans around 80,000 clones, 92% being singletons. V lost 4 bases and J lost 4; bases outside the gene matches: 7. The CDR3 consists of 14 residues. Germline V gives CDR1 SNHLY, CDR2 FYNNEI. V and J are TRBV2 and TRBJ2-7, with 7 bases lining up with TRBD2. The sequences come from peripheral blood, collected before pregnancy. This receptor was identified in a female donor with multiple sclerosis, enrolled in a pregnancy study. DNA for the CDR3: TGTGCCAGCAGTGGGAAAGCGGGACGGTACGAGCAGTACTTC. Its protein product is CASSGKAGRYEQYF.